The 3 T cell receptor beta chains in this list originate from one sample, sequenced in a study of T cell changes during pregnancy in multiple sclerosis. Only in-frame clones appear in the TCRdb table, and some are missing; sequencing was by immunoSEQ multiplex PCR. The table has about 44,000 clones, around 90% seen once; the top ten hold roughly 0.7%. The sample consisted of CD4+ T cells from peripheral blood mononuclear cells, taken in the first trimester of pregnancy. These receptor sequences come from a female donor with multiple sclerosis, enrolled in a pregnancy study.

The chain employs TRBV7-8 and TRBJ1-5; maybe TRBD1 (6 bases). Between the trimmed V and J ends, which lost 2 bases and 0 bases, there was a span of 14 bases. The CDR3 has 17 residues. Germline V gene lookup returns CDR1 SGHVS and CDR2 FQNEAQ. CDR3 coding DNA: TGTGCCAGCAGCTTACAGGGGCGGATTAATAGCAATCAGCCCCAGCATTTT. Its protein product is CASSLQGRINSNQPQHF. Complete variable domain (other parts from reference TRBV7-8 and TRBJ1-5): GAGVSQSPRYKVAKRGQDVALRCDPISGHVSLFWYQQALGQGPEFLTYFQNEAQLDKSGLPSDRFFAERPEGSVSTLKIQRTQQEDSAVYLCASSLQGRINSNQPQHFGDGTRLSIL.

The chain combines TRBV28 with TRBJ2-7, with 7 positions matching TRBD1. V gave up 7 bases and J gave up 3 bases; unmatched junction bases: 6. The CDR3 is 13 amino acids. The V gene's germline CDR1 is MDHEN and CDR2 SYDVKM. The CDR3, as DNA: TGTGCCAGCACCCGGGACAGTTACTACGAGCAGTACTTC. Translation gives CASTRDSYYEQYF.

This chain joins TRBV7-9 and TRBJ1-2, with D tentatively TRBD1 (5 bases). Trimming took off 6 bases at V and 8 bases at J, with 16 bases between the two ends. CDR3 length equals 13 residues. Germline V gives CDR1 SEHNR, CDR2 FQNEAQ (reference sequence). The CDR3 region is CASSYDSMGGYTF. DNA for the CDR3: TGTGCCAGCAGTTATGACAGCATGGGGGGCTACACCTTC.